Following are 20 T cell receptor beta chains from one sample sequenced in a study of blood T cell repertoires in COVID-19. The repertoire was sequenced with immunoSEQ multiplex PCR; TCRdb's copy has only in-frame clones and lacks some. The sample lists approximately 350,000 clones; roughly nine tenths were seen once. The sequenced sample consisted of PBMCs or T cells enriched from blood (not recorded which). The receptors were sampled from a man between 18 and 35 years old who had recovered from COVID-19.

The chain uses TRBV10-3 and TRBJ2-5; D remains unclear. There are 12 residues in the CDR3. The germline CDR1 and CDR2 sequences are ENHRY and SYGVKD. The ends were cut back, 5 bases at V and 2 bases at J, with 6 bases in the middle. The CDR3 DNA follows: TGTGCCATCAGTCAAACTCAAGAGACCCAGTACTTC. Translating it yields CAISQTQETQYF.

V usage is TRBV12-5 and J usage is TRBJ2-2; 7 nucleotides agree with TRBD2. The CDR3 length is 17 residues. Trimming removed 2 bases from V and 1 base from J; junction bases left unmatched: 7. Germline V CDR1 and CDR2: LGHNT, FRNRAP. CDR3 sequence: CASGLSGGSWNTGELFF. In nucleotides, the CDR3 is TGTGCTAGTGGTTTGTCCGGGGGGAGTTGGAACACCGGGGAGCTGTTTTTT. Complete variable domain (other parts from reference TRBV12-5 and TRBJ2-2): DARVTQTPRHKVTEMGQEVTMRCQPILGHNTVFWYRQTMMQGLELLAYFRNRAPLDDSGMPKDRFSAEMPDATLATLKIQPSEPRDSAVYFCASGLSGGSWNTGELFFGEGSRLTVL.

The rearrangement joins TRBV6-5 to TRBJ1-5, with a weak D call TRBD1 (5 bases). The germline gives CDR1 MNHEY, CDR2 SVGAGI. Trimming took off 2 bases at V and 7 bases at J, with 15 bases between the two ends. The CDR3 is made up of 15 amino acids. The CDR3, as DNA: TGTGCCAGCAGTTACCGTCCGACTGGGGCACAGCCCCAGCATTTT. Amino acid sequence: CASSYRPTGAQPQHF.

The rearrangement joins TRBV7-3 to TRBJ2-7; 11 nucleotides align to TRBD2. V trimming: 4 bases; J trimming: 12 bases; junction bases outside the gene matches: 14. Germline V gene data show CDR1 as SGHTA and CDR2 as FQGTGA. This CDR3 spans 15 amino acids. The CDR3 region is CASSYTGTSGFLSYF. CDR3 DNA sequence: TGTGCCAGCAGCTATACCGGGACTAGCGGTTTTTTGTCGTACTTC.

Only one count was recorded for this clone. The CDR3 nucleotides are TGCAGCGTTGACGTGGCAGGTGGCTACACCTTC. This gives the protein CSVDVAGGYTF. The chain links TRBV29-1 to TRBJ1-2; D gene unclear. Deletions cut 3 bases from V and 7 bases from J, with 9 bases between. Germline CDR1 is SQVTM and CDR2 is ANQGSEA. The CDR3 sequence is 11 residues long.

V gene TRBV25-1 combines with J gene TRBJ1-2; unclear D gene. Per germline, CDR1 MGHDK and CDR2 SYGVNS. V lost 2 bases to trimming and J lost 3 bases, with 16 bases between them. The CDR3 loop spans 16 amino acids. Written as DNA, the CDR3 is TGTGCCAGCAGTGAAGGCGTCGGAGGCCCCTACTATGGCTACACCTTC. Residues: CASSEGVGGPYYGYTF.

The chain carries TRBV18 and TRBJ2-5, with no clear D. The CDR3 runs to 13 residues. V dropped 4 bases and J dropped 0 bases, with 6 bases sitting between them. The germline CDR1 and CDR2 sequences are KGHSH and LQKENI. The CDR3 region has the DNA TGTGCCAGCTCACAACAGTACCAAGAGACCCAGTACTTC. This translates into CASSQQYQETQYF.

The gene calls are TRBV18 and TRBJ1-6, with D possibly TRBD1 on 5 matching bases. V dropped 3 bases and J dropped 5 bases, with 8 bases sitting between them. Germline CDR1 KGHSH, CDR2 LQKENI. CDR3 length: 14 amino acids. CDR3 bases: TGTGCCAGCTCACCCGACAGAAATAATTCACCCCTCCACTTT. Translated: CASSPDRNNSPLHF.

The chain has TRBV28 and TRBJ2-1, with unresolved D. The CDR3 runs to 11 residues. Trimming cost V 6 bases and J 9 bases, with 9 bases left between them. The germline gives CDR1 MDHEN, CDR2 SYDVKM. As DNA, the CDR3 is TGTGCCAGCAGGGGCCACGGTGAGCAGTTCTTC. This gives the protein CASRGHGEQFF.

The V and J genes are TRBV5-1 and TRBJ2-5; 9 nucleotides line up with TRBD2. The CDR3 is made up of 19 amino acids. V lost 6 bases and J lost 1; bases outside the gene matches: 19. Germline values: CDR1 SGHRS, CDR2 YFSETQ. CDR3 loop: CASTGMGGTSSLTQETQYF. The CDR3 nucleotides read TGCGCCAGCACCGGGATGGGGGGGACTAGCTCATTAACCCAAGAGACCCAGTACTTC. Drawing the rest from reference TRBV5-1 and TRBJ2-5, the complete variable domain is KAGVTQTPRYLIKTRGQQVTLSCSPISGHRSVSWYQQTPGQGLQFLFEYFSETQRNKGNFPGRFSGRQFSNSRSEMNVSTLELGDSALYLCASTGMGGTSSLTQETQYFGPGTRLLVL.

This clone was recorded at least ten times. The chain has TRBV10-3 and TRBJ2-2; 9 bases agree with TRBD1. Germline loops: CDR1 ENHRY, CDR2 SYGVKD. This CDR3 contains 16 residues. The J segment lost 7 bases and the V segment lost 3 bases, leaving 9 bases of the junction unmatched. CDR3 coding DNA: TGTGCCATCAGTGACCGGGACAGGGAAGTTAACGGGGAGCTGTTTTTT. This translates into CAISDRDREVNGELFF.

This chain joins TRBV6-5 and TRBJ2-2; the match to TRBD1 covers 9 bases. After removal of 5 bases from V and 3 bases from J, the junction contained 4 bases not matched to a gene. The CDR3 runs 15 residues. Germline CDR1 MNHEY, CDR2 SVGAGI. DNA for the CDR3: TGTGCCAGCAGTCCCCGGACAGGGGACACCGGGGAGCTGTTTTTT. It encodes CASSPRTGDTGELFF.

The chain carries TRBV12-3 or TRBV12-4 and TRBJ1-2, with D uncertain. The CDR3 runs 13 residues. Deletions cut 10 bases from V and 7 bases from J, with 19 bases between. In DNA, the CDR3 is TGTGCCACCGGTCGGGTGGTGCTCGGTGGCTACACCTTC. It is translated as CATGRVVLGGYTF.

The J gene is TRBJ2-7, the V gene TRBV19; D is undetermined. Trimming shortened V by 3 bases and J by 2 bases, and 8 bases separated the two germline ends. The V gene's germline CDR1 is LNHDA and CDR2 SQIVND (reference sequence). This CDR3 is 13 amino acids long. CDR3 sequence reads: CASSIKIAYEQYF. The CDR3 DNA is TGTGCCAGTAGTATTAAAATAGCCTACGAGCAGTACTTC.

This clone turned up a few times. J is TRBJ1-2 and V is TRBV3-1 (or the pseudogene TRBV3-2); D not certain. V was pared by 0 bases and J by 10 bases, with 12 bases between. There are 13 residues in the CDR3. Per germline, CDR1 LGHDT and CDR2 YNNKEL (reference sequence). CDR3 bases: TGTGCCAGCAGCCAAGATGGTCACAGAAACTACACCTTC. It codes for CASSQDGHRNYTF.

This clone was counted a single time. The CDR3 DNA is TGTGCCACCGCCGGCGGGGCGGGCACTGAAGCTTTCTTT. Translating it yields CATAGGAGTEAFF. The gene calls are TRBV10-3 and TRBJ1-1; D might be TRBD1 (5 bases). The CDR3 sequence is 13 residues long. Per germline, CDR1 ENHRY and CDR2 SYGVKD. V was cut by 10 bases and J by 4 bases, with 16 bases left in between.

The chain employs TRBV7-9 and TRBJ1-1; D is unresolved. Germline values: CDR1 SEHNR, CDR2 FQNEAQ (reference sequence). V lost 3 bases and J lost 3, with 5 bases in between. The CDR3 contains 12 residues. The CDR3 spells CASSFGDTEAFF. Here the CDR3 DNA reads TGTGCCAGCAGCTTTGGAGACACTGAAGCTTTCTTT.

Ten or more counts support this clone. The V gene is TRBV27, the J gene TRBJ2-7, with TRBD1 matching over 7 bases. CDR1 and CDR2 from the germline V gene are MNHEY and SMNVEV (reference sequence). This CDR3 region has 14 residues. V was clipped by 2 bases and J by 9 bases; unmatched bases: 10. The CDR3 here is CASSLGVSSGGQYF. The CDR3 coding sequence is TGTGCCAGCAGTTTAGGTGTATCCTCAGGGGGGCAGTACTTC.

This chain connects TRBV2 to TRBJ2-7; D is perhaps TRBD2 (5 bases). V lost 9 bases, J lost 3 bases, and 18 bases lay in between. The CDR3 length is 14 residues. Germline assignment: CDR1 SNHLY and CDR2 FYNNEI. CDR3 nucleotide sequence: TGTGCCAGTACCGGGGAGCTCCGATACTACGAGCAGTACTTC. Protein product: CASTGELRYYEQYF.

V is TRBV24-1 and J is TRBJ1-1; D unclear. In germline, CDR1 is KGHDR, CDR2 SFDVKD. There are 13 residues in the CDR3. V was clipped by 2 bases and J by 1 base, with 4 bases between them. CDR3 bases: TGTGCCACCAGTGATTCACAGAACACTGAAGCTTTCTTT. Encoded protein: CATSDSQNTEAFF.